The 19 T cell receptor beta chains below all came from one sample that was sequenced in a study of CD8+ T cells in alopecia areata. RNA extraction was followed by reverse transcription into cDNA, which acted as the sequencing template. The protocol was immunoSEQ multiplex PCR, while the TCRdb copy is restricted to in-frame clones and leaves out a portion. The sample carries over 200,000 clones, 57% recorded once. The source was CD4+ T cells sorted from blood, collected at week 0. The receptors here all came from a human donor with alopecia areata.

This clone was recorded once. The J gene is TRBJ1-2, the V gene TRBV18; D remains unclear. The germline CDR1 and CDR2 sequences are KGHSH and LQKENI. The CDR3 consists of 13 residues. V was pared by 3 bases and J by 4 bases, with 9 bases between. CDR3 residues: CASSPLGPYGYTF. The CDR3 bases are TGTGCCAGCTCACCTTTGGGTCCCTATGGCTACACCTTC.

The genes are TRBV4-1 and TRBJ1-5; 9 bases map to TRBD1. The trim removed 2 bases at V and 7 bases at J, leaving 3 bases unmatched. Germline V lookup: CDR1 MGHRA, CDR2 YSYEKL. This CDR3 comprises 14 residues. The CDR3 here is CASSQPGQGQPQHF. CDR3 DNA: TGCGCCAGCAGCCAACCGGGACAGGGCCAGCCCCAGCATTTT.

The chain couples TRBV6-1 to TRBJ1-4; unclear D gene. V was clipped by 2 bases and J by 8 bases, with 6 bases between them. Germline V gives CDR1 MNHNS, CDR2 SASEGT. CDR3 length: 12 amino acids. This CDR3 reads CASSERREKLFF. The CDR3 region has the DNA TGTGCCAGCAGTGAAAGGAGGGAAAAACTGTTTTTT.

V and J are TRBV6-6 and TRBJ2-2; 7 bases fit TRBD1. CDR3 length equals 15 residues. The germline gives CDR1 MNHNY, CDR2 SVGAGI (reference sequence). Trimming took 5 bases from V and 1 from J; bases not matched to a gene: 4. The CDR3 sequence: CASSRGQENTGELFF. The CDR3 DNA sequence: TGTGCCAGCAGTCGAGGACAGGAGAACACCGGGGAGCTGTTTTTT.

The genes are TRBV20-1 and TRBJ2-1, with no clear D. CDR1 and CDR2 from the germline V gene are DFQATT and SNEGSKA (reference sequence). Between the trimmed V and J ends, which lost 6 bases and 3 bases, there was a span of 6 bases. CDR3 length: 11 residues. In DNA, the CDR3 is TGCAGTGCCGGTTTCTACAATGAGCAGTTCTTC. It specifies CSAGFYNEQFF.

The rearrangement joins TRBV27 to TRBJ1-2, with TRBD1 matching 7 bases. From germline, CDR1 is MNHEY and CDR2 SMNVEV (reference sequence). The V segment lost 0 bases and the J segment 6 bases; nucleotides outside the gene matches: 4. The CDR3 length is 14 residues. The CDR3 is CASSLSGQPDGYTF. CDR3 nucleotides: TGTGCCAGCAGTTTATCGGGACAGCCTGATGGCTACACCTTC.

This clone was counted between two and nine times. One junction end disagrees with the germline gene, perhaps due to a read error. The genes are TRBV7-9 and TRBJ2-1; no reliable D call. There are 15 residues in the CDR3. CDR1 and CDR2 from the germline V gene are SEHNR and FQNEAQ (reference sequence). CDR3 coding DNA: TGTGCCAGCGGCTTAGTCGGCATTTCCTACAATGAGCAGTTCTTC. It codes for CASGLVGISYNEQFF.

The chain employs TRBV29-1 and TRBJ1-1; D remains ambiguous. Germline CDR1 SQVTM, CDR2 ANQGSEA. This CDR3 is built from 13 residues. V lost 7 bases to trimming and J lost 0 bases, with 12 bases between them. CDR3 region: CSAETRMNTEAFF. As DNA, the CDR3 is TGCAGCGCTGAGACACGGATGAACACTGAAGCTTTCTTT. The whole variable domain, remainder taken from reference TRBV29-1 and TRBJ1-1, is SAVISQKPSRDICQRGTSLTIQCQVDSQVTMMFWYRQQPGQSLTLIATANQGSEATYESGFVIDKFPISRPNLTFSTLTVSNMSPEDSSIYLCSAETRMNTEAFFGQGTRLTVV.

In this sample, this clone turned up a few times. V is TRBV14 and J is TRBJ1-2; weak D call: TRBD1 (5 bases). Trimming took off 0 bases at V and 7 bases at J, with 12 bases between the two ends. The CDR3 has 14 residues. Looked up from germline, CDR1 is SGHDN and CDR2 is FVKESK. This CDR3 is CASSQDQGDGGYTF. DNA for the CDR3: TGTGCCAGCAGCCAAGATCAGGGAGACGGTGGCTACACCTTC.

This clone occurred a few times. The chain uses TRBV2 and TRBJ2-1, with 9 positions matching TRBD1. Germline-derived CDR1 and CDR2 are SNHLY and FYNNEI. The CDR3 has 16 residues. V shed 2 bases and J 3 bases; nucleotides not matched to a gene: 5. CDR3 in DNA: TGTGCCAGCAGTGAACATGGGGACAGGGACTACAATGAGCAGTTCTTC. It translates to CASSEHGDRDYNEQFF.

In the case of this clone: This sample includes further DNA sequences coding for the same CDR3. The chain joins TRBV30 to TRBJ1-2; D is uncertain. The V and J ends lost 2 bases and 3 bases respectively, with 4 bases between them. CDR1 and CDR2 (germline): GTSNPN, SVGIG (reference sequence). The CDR3 totals 11 residues. The CDR3 DNA follows: TGTGCCTGGAGTTTGCACTATGGCTACACCTTC. It codes for CAWSLHYGYTF.

J is TRBJ2-7 and V is TRBV2; D might be TRBD2 (5 bases). CDR1 and CDR2 from the germline V gene are SNHLY and FYNNEI. The ends were cut back, 7 bases at V and 8 bases at J, with 21 bases in the middle. The CDR3 length is 14 residues. The DNA of the CDR3 is TGTGCCAGCACCCTAGGGAGTGTCGCCCACAAGCAGTACTTC. Protein: CASTLGSVAHKQYF.

This rearrangement joins TRBV6-1 to TRBJ2-2; D gene uncertain. Germline assignment: CDR1 MNHNS and CDR2 SASEGT. The CDR3 consists of 11 residues. V lost 6 bases, J lost 5 bases, and 4 bases lay in between. The CDR3 DNA follows: TGTGCCAGCAGGGGGACCGGGGAGCTGTTTTTT. Residues: CASRGTGELFF.

The V and J genes are TRBV27 and TRBJ1-5; unclear D gene. The CDR3 has 14 amino acids. The V end lost 1 base, the J end lost 4 bases, and 8 bases lay between the germline ends. Germline V CDR1 and CDR2: MNHEY, SMNVEV (reference sequence). This CDR3 is CASSLYGVNQPQHF. CDR3 DNA sequence: TGTGCCAGCAGTTTATATGGGGTGAATCAGCCCCAGCATTTT.

This clone was seen only a few times. The chain uses TRBV6-1 and TRBJ2-5; D is uncertain. The germline CDR1 and CDR2 sequences are MNHNS and SASEGT. Trimming left V 5 bases short and J 6 bases short, with 10 bases between. The CDR3 totals 12 residues. The CDR3 protein is CASSWEGKTQYF. The CDR3 bases are TGTGCCAGCAGTTGGGAAGGGAAGACCCAGTACTTC.

The chain links TRBV6-5 to TRBJ1-1, with D maybe TRBD1 (5 bases). Germline V gives CDR1 MNHEY, CDR2 SVGAGI. V was trimmed by 5 bases and J by 1 base, leaving 8 bases between them. The CDR3 runs 13 residues. The CDR3 sequence is CASSERGNTEAFF. In DNA, the CDR3 is TGTGCCAGCAGTGAAAGGGGGAACACTGAAGCTTTCTTT.

This clone was counted a few times. The same CDR3 can be traced to other DNA sequences in this sample. CDR3 coding DNA: TGTGCCAGCAGGGGAGGCACAGATACGCAGTATTTT. Translated: CASRGGTDTQYF. The chain uses TRBV6-6 and TRBJ2-3, with D possibly being TRBD2 (5 bases). V was shortened by 6 bases and J by 1 base, with 5 bases between the two germline ends. CDR1 and CDR2 from the germline V gene are MNHNY and SVGAGI (reference sequence). This CDR3 has 12 amino acids.

This clone has a single count. The CDR3 DNA reads as TGTGCCAGCAGACGACGAAACACTGAAGCTTTCTTT. Its translation is CASRRRNTEAFF. The chain couples TRBV27 to TRBJ1-1; D ambiguous. The V gene lost 6 bases and the J gene lost 2 bases, with 7 bases spanning the gap. Germline V gene data show CDR1 as MNHEY and CDR2 as SMNVEV (reference sequence). This CDR3 is built from 12 residues.

This clone was detected only a few times. The chain couples TRBV19 to TRBJ1-2; 8 bases line up with TRBD1. The junction had 14 bases not matched to a gene; V was cut back by 5 bases and J by 3 bases. This CDR3 contains 17 residues. Looked up from germline, CDR1 is LNHDA and CDR2 is SQIVND (reference sequence). The CDR3 is CASSALTGAAGHYGYTF. In DNA, the CDR3 is TGTGCCAGTAGTGCCCTGACAGGGGCTGCTGGTCACTATGGCTACACCTTC.